The source of this TCR beta chain is a study of blood T cell repertoires in COVID-19. About the research overall: The United States, Italy and Spain were the sources of the acute and convalescent COVID-19 samples.

Authors' methods: Nucleated cell number was recorded as an estimate derived from reference gene primer amplification. TCRdb's copy holds only in-frame clones and misses some; the assay was immunoSEQ multiplex PCR. V, J and clone size reflect that table, while D and trimming were determined from the DNA. Of 290,000 or so clones detected, around 85% appear once; the ten largest clones hold 5.1%. V lost 4 bases to trimming and J lost 6 bases, with 19 bases between them. CDR3 length: 16 amino acids. From germline, CDR1 is SGDLS and CDR2 YYNGEE. This chain uses TRBV9 with TRBJ2-2; unclear D gene. The clonotype was recovered from a man aged 45-65 years with active or convalescent COVID-19. Sequenced material: peripheral blood. CDR3 protein: CASSPRGSSFSGELFF. DNA of the CDR3: TGTGCCAGCAGCCCCCGTGGTAGCTCCTTCTCCGGGGAGCTGTTTTTT. The variable domain in full, with the rest retrieved from reference TRBV9 and TRBJ2-2, is DSGVTQTPKHLITATGQRVTLRCSPRSGDLSVYWYQQSLDQGLQFLIQYYNGEERAKGNILERFSAQQFPDLHSELNLSSLELGDSALYFCASSPRGSSFSGELFFGEGSRLTVL.